The entry that follows covers one TCR beta chain sequence. Original processing methods: Reference gene primers were amplified, and this amplification served to estimate nucleated cell counts. Some clones are missing from TCRdb's copy, which holds only in-frame ones; the method was immunoSEQ multiplex PCR. From that table come the V and J calls and clone size; the DNA was used to work out D and trimming. The sample lists about 220,000 clones; approximately 80% were seen once. The entry originates in a study of blood T cell repertoires in COVID-19. The CDR3 consists of 15 residues. Per germline, CDR1 SGHVS and CDR2 FNYEAQ. V was cut by 1 base and J by 0 bases, with 10 bases left in between.

V gene TRBV7-6 combines with J gene TRBJ2-7; D may be TRBD2 (6 bases). The specimen was peripheral blood. The receptor comes from a human donor in a cohort sampled during active COVID-19. CDR3 amino acids: CASSLGRVSSYEQYF. CDR3 in DNA: TGTGCCAGCAGCTTAGGGAGGGTGAGCTCCTACGAGCAGTACTTC.